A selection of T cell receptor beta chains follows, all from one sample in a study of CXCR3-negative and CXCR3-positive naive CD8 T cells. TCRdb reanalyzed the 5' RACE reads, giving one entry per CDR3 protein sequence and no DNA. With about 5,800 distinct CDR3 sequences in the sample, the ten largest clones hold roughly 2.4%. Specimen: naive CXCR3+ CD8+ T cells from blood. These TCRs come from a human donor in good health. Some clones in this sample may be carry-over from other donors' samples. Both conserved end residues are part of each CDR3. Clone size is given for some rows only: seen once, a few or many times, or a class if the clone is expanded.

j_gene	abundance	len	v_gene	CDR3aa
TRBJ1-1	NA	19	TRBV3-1	CASSQAIRLARQENTEAFF
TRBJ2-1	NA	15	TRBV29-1	CSVDALTLSYNEQFF
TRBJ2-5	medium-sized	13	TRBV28	CASLAGVKETQYF
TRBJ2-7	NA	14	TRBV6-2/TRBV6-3	CASSYSGRPYEQYF
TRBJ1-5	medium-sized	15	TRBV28	CASGRDREIDQPQHF
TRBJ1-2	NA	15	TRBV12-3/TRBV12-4	CASFGQQKASYGYTF
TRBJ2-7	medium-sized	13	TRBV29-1	CSGVAEPSYEQYF
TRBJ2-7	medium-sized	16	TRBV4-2	CASSQDELEGSYEQYF
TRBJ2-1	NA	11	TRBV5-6	CASSLAYEQFF
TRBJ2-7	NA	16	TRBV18	CASSPLDRTTLYEQYF
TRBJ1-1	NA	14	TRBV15	CATSRAAGNTEAFF
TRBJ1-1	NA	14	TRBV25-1	CASSFGEGGTEAFF
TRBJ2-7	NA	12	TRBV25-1	CASSPSGPEQYF
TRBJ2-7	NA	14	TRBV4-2	CASRQTGPHFEQYF
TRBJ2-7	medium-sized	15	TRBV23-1	CASLSGTSRAYEQYF
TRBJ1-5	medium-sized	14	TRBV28	CASSLGGFGQPQHF